Each of the 11 T cell receptor beta chains below was sequenced from the same sample in a study of blood T cell repertoires in COVID-19. Here immunoSEQ multiplex PCR was the method, and the copy in TCRdb shows in-frame clones only, minus some. The data hold around 200,000 clones, with about 83% observed a single time. Sequencing was performed on peripheral blood. The source is a man aged 55 to 70 who had recovered from COVID-19.

CDR3 sequence reads: CASSQGQGGEKAEAFF. The CDR3 nucleotides read TGCGCCAGCAGTCAAGGACAGGGGGGGGAGAAGGCTGAAGCTTTCTTT. The chain couples TRBV23-1 to TRBJ1-1; 10 positions agree with TRBD1. TRBV23-1 is filed as an ORF, its function uncertain. J lost 6 bases, V lost 2 bases, and 9 bases had no gene match. The CDR3 is made up of 16 amino acids.

In its sample, this clone was seen once. This chain joins TRBV7-2 and TRBJ2-7; 10 bases fit TRBD1. CDR1 is SGHTA and CDR2 is FQGNSA in the germline V gene. The V gene end was trimmed by 5 bases and the J gene end by 2 bases; junction bases not matched to a gene: 18. This CDR3 spans 19 amino acids. CDR3 bases: TGTGCCAGCAGCCTCCTCCCGGTAGGGACAGGGGTCCCTCCCTACGAGCAGTACTTC. Its protein product is CASSLLPVGTGVPPYEQYF.

This chain connects TRBV7-9 to TRBJ2-2, with no clear D. This CDR3 contains 14 residues. Trimming left V 6 bases short and J 5 bases short, with 13 bases between. The germline CDR1 and CDR2 sequences are SEHNR and FQNEAQ (reference sequence). The CDR3 here is CASRELGRTGELFF. Here the CDR3 DNA reads TGTGCCAGCAGGGAGTTAGGCCGAACCGGGGAGCTGTTTTTT.

This chain joins TRBV18 and TRBJ1-1; no firm D call. V gave up 6 bases and J gave up 1 base, with 21 bases separating them. This CDR3 has 17 amino acids. Germline V lookup: CDR1 KGHSH, CDR2 LQKENI. The CDR3 region is CASSPTSGRAGNTEAFF. The CDR3 DNA follows: TGTGCCAGCTCCCCAACGTCGGGGAGGGCAGGGAACACTGAAGCTTTCTTT.

This clone showed up just once. V is TRBV6-5 and J is TRBJ2-3; 11 bases map to TRBD2. V was pared by 6 bases and J by 5 bases, with 7 bases of the junction left unmatched. The CDR3 sequence is 15 residues long. Germline CDR1 MNHEY, CDR2 SVGAGI. The CDR3 loop is CASRLAGVDRDTQYF. The DNA of the CDR3 is TGTGCCAGCAGACTAGCGGGAGTGGATAGAGATACGCAGTATTTT.

The J gene is TRBJ1-1, the V gene TRBV27; D is possibly TRBD1 (5 bases). The CDR3 sequence is 12 residues long. Germline loops: CDR1 MNHEY, CDR2 SMNVEV (reference sequence). The V and J ends lost 9 bases and 1 base respectively, with 9 bases between them. In DNA, the CDR3 is TGTGCCAGTCAGGGTGGGAACACTGAAGCTTTCTTT. Encoded protein: CASQGGNTEAFF.

This clone has a handful of counts. The chain has TRBV4-2 and TRBJ2-2; D unclear. The CDR3 extends over 12 amino acids. Germline CDR1 LGHNA, CDR2 YNFKEQ. V lost 4 bases, J lost 3 bases, and 3 bases lay in between. As DNA, the CDR3 is TGTGCCAGCAGCCCAGACACCGGGGAGCTGTTTTTT. Protein: CASSPDTGELFF.

The chain links TRBV15 to TRBJ1-3; unclear D gene. V was trimmed by 11 bases and J by 4 bases, leaving 9 bases between them. The CDR3 spans 11 residues. The germline gives CDR1 LNHNV, CDR2 YYDKDF (reference sequence). Written as DNA, the CDR3 is TGTGCCCTCGAACAAGGAAACACCATATATTTT. Translation gives CALEQGNTIYF.

The chain is built from TRBV19 and TRBJ1-2, with 9 positions matching TRBD1. The germline V gene has CDR1 LNHDA and CDR2 SQIVND (reference sequence). V gave up 10 bases and J gave up 4 bases; unmatched junction bases: 10. The CDR3 is 14 amino acids. The CDR3 region is CATTPGQGSYGYTF. CDR3 in DNA: TGTGCCACCACCCCGGGACAGGGTTCCTATGGCTACACCTTC.

This sequence joins TRBV6-5 and TRBJ2-1; D perhaps matches TRBD2 (5 bases). Germline CDR1 MNHEY, CDR2 SVGAGI. The V and J ends lost 6 bases and 8 bases respectively, with 17 bases between them. The CDR3 is made up of 14 amino acids. The CDR3 reads CASRSEREWDEQFF. Written as DNA, the CDR3 is TGTGCCAGCAGGTCTGAACGGGAATGGGATGAGCAGTTCTTC.

This sequence joins TRBV18 and TRBJ1-2; D gene uncertain. The germline CDR1 and CDR2 sequences are KGHSH and LQKENI. The CDR3 has 14 amino acids. The V end lost 3 bases, the J end lost 3 bases, and 11 bases lay between the germline ends. The CDR3 nucleotides are TGTGCCAGCTCACCCCTCCGATCGGACTATGGCTACACCTTC. Translated, it gives CASSPLRSDYGYTF.